Each of the 18 T cell receptor beta chains below was sequenced from the same sample in a study of blood T cell repertoires in COVID-19. Measured with immunoSEQ multiplex PCR; TCRdb has only the in-frame clones, and not every one. The sample holds 300,000 to 400,000 clones, around 87% seen once. Sequencing was carried out using PBMCs or T cells enriched from blood (not recorded which). These receptors were taken from a man younger than 35 who had recovered from COVID-19.

V is TRBV4-1 and J is TRBJ1-1; D is undetermined. This CDR3 has 17 amino acids. Germline assignment: CDR1 MGHRA and CDR2 YSYEKL. V was clipped by 0 bases and J by 1 base, with 15 bases between them. The CDR3 reads CASSQDSLGRGNTEAFF. The CDR3, as DNA: TGCGCCAGCAGCCAAGATTCCCTCGGCAGAGGGAACACTGAAGCTTTCTTT.

The genes are TRBV27 and TRBJ2-7; TRBD2 might be the D (5 bases). The CDR3 totals 16 residues. The V end lost 2 bases, the J end lost 3 bases, and 17 bases lay between the germline ends. Germline lookup yields CDR1 MNHEY and CDR2 SMNVEV (reference sequence). CDR3 coding DNA: TGTGCCAGCAGTTTACTCCCCCTACTCGGGGTCTACGAGCAGTACTTC. Its translation: CASSLLPLLGVYEQYF.

This sequence joins TRBV3-1 (or the pseudogene TRBV3-2) and TRBJ1-3; no definite D call. Germline-derived CDR1 and CDR2 are LGHDT and YNNKEL (reference sequence). The V gene lost 1 base and the J gene lost 2 bases, with 21 bases spanning the gap. The CDR3 is 19 residues long. CDR3 amino acids: CASSQVRGFALSAGNTIYF. The CDR3, as DNA: TGTGCCAGCAGCCAAGTACGGGGTTTCGCACTTTCAGCTGGAAACACCATATATTTT.

The chain has TRBV4-1 and TRBJ1-1; D may be TRBD1 (6 bases). V lost 3 bases to trimming and J lost 6 bases, with 14 bases between them. The CDR3 is 14 residues long. Germline V gives CDR1 MGHRA, CDR2 YSYEKL. The CDR3 here is CASSHPPGAPEAFF. The CDR3 nucleotides read TGCGCCAGCAGCCATCCCCCAGGGGCCCCTGAAGCTTTCTTT.

V gene TRBV15 combines with J gene TRBJ1-3; D ambiguous. The CDR3 sequence is 15 residues long. In germline, CDR1 is LNHNV, CDR2 YYDKDF (reference sequence). Trimming pared 0 bases from V and 7 bases from J, leaving 13 bases between. The CDR3, as DNA: TGTGCCACCAGCAGAGATCCCGGATGGGCGAACACCATATATTTT. Protein sequence: CATSRDPGWANTIYF. The variable domain in full, completed from reference TRBV15 and TRBJ1-3, reads DAMVIQNPRYQVTQFGKPVTLSCSQTLNHNVMYWYQQKSSQAPKLLFHYYDKDFNNEADTPDNFQSRRPNTSFCFLDIRSPGLGDTAMYLCATSRDPGWANTIYFGEGSWLTVV.

The chain has TRBV24-1 and TRBJ2-2; a possible D gene is TRBD1 (6 bases). The length of the CDR3 is 13 residues. The germline V gene encodes CDR1 KGHDR and CDR2 SFDVKD. Deletions cut 7 bases from V and 3 bases from J, with 8 bases between. CDR3 coding DNA: TGTGCCACCAGGAGGGGGTACACCGGGGAGCTGTTTTTT. Translating it yields CATRRGYTGELFF.

This clone was counted a few times. CDR3 amino acids: CASSSGINTIYF. In DNA form, the CDR3 reads TGTGCCAGCAGTTCGGGGATAAACACCATATATTTT. The V gene is TRBV6-5, the J gene TRBJ1-3, with D unclear. The germline V gene encodes CDR1 MNHEY and CDR2 SVGAGI. The V gene lost 4 bases and the J gene lost 6 bases, with 7 bases spanning the gap. The CDR3 totals 12 residues.

The genes are TRBV19 and TRBJ1-3; D not certain. This CDR3 spans 11 amino acids. The V and J ends lost 8 bases and 1 base respectively, with 3 bases between them. Germline V gene lookup returns CDR1 LNHDA and CDR2 SQIVND (reference sequence). CDR3 sequence (DNA): TGTGCCAGTTCGTCTGGAAACACCATATATTTT. Its protein product is CASSSGNTIYF.

A single count supports this clone. The rearrangement links TRBV3-1 (or the pseudogene TRBV3-2) to TRBJ2-7; TRBD2 matches 14 bases. The germline V gene has CDR1 LGHDT and CDR2 YNNKEL (reference sequence). This CDR3 is 17 amino acids long. Unmatched junction bases numbered 8, after V lost 4 bases and J lost 3 bases. CDR3 residues: CASSLGLAGALSYEQYF. CDR3 DNA sequence: TGTGCCAGCAGCCTGGGACTAGCGGGAGCGCTTAGCTACGAGCAGTACTTC.

The genes are TRBV7-9 and TRBJ2-5; 14 nucleotides match TRBD2. CDR3 size: 17 residues. Germline-derived CDR1 and CDR2 are SEHNR and FQNEAQ (reference sequence). V gave up 6 bases and J gave up 5 bases; unmatched junction bases: 11. CDR3 sequence (DNA): TGTGCCAGCAGTCCCCGACTAGCGGGAGGGATTTTTGAGACCCAGTACTTC. It specifies CASSPRLAGGIFETQYF.

The CDR3 nucleotides read TGTGCCAGCAGGAGACAGGCCCAAGAGACCCAGTACTTC. This sequence encodes CASRRQAQETQYF. This sequence joins TRBV12-3 or TRBV12-4 and TRBJ2-5; tentatively, D is TRBD1 (6 bases). Trimming shortened V by 6 bases and J by 1 base, and 9 bases separated the two germline ends. This CDR3 is built from 13 residues.

The rearrangement uses TRBV24-1 and TRBJ2-3; possible D gene TRBD2, 5 bases. This CDR3 has 14 amino acids. Trimming shortened V by 9 bases and J by 5 bases, and 17 bases separated the two germline ends. The germline gives CDR1 KGHDR, CDR2 SFDVKD. The CDR3 DNA reads as TGTGCCACCGGGTTAGGAGGTCGAGGAGATACGCAGTATTTT. Translation gives CATGLGGRGDTQYF.

This chain uses TRBV3-1 (or the pseudogene TRBV3-2) with TRBJ1-5, with 7 bases that match TRBD1. Germline assignment: CDR1 LGHDT and CDR2 YNNKEL (reference sequence). V trimming: 5 bases; J trimming: 3 bases; junction bases outside the gene matches: 7. This CDR3 has 15 residues. The CDR3 here is CASSATGNANQPQHF. The CDR3 DNA follows: TGTGCCAGCAGCGCGACAGGGAATGCCAATCAGCCCCAGCATTTT.

The CDR3 DNA follows: TGTGCCAGCAGTTACGCATCCTATAGCAATCAGCCCCAGCATTTT. As protein: CASSYASYSNQPQHF. The V and J genes are TRBV6-2 or TRBV6-3 and TRBJ1-5; D ambiguous. This CDR3 region has 15 residues. The V end lost 2 bases, the J end lost 0 bases, and 8 bases lay between the germline ends. Germline CDR1 reads MNHEY; CDR2 reads SVGEGT.

This chain links TRBV28 with TRBJ1-2, with D perhaps matching TRBD1 (5 bases). The germline CDR1 and CDR2 sequences are MDHEN and SYDVKM. V was clipped by 3 bases and J by 8 bases, with 19 bases between them. This CDR3 is 15 amino acids long. CDR3 amino acids: CASSFGQGLYRGYTF. The CDR3 DNA reads TGTGCCAGCAGTTTCGGGCAGGGATTGTATAGGGGCTACACCTTC.

The rearrangement uses TRBV11-2 and TRBJ2-7, with TRBD2 matching 11 bases. The trim removed 1 base at V and 5 bases at J, leaving 10 bases unmatched. Germline V CDR1 and CDR2: SGHAT, FQNNGV. This CDR3 is built from 17 residues. DNA of the CDR3: TGTGCCAGCAGCTTAGGGCTAGCGGGAGGATCTCTCCACGAGCAGTACTTC. Its protein is CASSLGLAGGSLHEQYF.

This chain uses TRBV5-1 with TRBJ2-2; TRBD1 matches at 7 bases. Germline CDR1 is SGHRS and CDR2 is YFSETQ. The CDR3 extends over 14 amino acids. The V and J ends lost 4 bases and 4 bases, in that order; junction bases with no gene match: 4. The CDR3 reads CASSQRDSTGELFF. The CDR3 DNA follows: TGCGCCAGCAGCCAAAGGGACAGCACCGGGGAGCTGTTTTTT.

The chain recombines TRBV28 with TRBJ2-2, with a possible D match to TRBD1 (6 bases). V was clipped by 5 bases and J by 4 bases, with 11 bases between them. Germline values: CDR1 MDHEN, CDR2 SYDVKM. CDR3 length: 14 amino acids. The CDR3 DNA is TGTGCCAGCAGTCTCGACAGGATCACCGGGGAGCTGTTTTTT. Translating gives CASSLDRITGELFF.